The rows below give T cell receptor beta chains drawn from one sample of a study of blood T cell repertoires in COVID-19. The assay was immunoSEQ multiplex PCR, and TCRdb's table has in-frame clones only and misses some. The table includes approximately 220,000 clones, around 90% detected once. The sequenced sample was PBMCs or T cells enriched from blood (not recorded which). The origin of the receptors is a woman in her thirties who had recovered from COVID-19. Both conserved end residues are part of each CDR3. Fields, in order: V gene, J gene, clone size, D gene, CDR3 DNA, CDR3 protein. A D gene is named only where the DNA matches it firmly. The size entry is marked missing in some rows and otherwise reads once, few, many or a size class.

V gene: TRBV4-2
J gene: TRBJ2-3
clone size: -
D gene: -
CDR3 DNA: TGTGCCAGCAGCCAAGAAGGACAAAGCACAGATACGCAGTATTTT
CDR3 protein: CASSQEGQSTDTQYF

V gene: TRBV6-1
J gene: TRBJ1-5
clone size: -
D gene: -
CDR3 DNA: TGTGCCAGCAGTGATGGCCAGCCCCAGCATTTT
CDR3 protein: CASSDGQPQHF

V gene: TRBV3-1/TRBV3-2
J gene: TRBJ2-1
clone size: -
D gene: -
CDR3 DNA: TGTGCCAGCAGCCAGGGAGGGGGGCCCTACAATGAGCAGTTCTTC
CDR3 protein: CASSQGGGPYNEQFF

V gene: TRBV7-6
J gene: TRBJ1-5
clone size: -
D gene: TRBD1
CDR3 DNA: TGTGCCAGCAGCCCTTCCGGGACAGGGGACGATCAGCCCCAGCATTTT
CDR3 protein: CASSPSGTGDDQPQHF

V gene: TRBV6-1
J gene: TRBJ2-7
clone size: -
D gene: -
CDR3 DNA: TGTGCCAGCAGTGAACAGGGGAACGAGCAGTACTTC
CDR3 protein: CASSEQGNEQYF

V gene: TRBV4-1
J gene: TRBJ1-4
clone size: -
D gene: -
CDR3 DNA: TGCGCCAGCAGCCAAGATCGGGTTCGGGAGAGGGTTAATGAAAAACTGTTTTTT
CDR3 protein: CASSQDRVRERVNEKLFF

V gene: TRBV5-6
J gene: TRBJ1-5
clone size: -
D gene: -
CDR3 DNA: TGTGCCAGCAGCTTGGGCAGGGGATATCAGCCCCAGCATTTT
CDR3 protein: CASSLGRGYQPQHF

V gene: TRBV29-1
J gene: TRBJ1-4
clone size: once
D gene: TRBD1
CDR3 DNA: TGCAGCGCCGGGACAGGGGATAATGAAAAACTGTTTTTT
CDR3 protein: CSAGTGDNEKLFF

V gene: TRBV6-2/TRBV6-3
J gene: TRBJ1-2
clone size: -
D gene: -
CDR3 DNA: TGTGCCAGCAGTTACGGCGGGATCTATGGCTACACCTTC
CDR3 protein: CASSYGGIYGYTF

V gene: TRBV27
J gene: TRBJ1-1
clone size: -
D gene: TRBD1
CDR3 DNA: TGTGCCAGCAGTTTATCACGGGGACAGACAACGAACACTGAAGCTTTCTTT
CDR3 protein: CASSLSRGQTTNTEAFF

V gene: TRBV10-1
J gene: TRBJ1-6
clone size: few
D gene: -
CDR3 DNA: TGCGCCAGCAGCCCCGGGACACAAAGCTCCTATAATTCACCCCTCCACTTT
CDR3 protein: CASSPGTQSSYNSPLHF

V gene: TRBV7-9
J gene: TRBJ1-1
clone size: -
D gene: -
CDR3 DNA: TGTGCCAGCAGCTCCCAAATGAACACTGAAGCTTTCTTT
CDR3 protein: CASSSQMNTEAFF

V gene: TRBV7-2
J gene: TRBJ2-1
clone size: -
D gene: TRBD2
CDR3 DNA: TGTGCCAGCAGCTTGTTAGCGGGGGACTACAATGAGCAGTTCTTC
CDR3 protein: CASSLLAGDYNEQFF

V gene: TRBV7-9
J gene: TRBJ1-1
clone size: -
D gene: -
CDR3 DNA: TGTGCCAGCAGCTCGACAGGAGCGTACACTGAAGCTTTCTTT
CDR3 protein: CASSSTGAYTEAFF

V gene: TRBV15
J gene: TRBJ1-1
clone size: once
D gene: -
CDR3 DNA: TGTGCCACCAGCGATGGGAGGGACACTGAAGCTTTCTTT
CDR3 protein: CATSDGRDTEAFF

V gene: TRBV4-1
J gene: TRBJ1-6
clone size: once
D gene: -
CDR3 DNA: TGCGCCAGCAGCCAGACAGGTGATAATTCACCCCTCCACTTT
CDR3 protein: CASSQTGDNSPLHF

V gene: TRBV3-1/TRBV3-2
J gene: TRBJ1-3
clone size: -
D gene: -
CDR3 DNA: TGTGCCAGCAGATTACAGGGAGGGTCCTCTGGAAACACCATATATTTT
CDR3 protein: CASRLQGGSSGNTIYF

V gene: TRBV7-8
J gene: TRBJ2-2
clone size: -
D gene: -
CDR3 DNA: TGTGCCAGCAGCCTCGGACAGTGGCGAAACACCGGGGAGCTGTTTTTT
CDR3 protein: CASSLGQWRNTGELFF

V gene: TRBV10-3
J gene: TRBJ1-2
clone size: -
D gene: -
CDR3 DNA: TGTGCCCTCGGGCCCCCGGAGGATTCTAACTATGGCTACACCTTC
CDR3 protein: CALGPPEDSNYGYTF

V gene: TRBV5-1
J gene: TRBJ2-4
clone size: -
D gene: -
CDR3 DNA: TGCGCCAGCTGGTCAGGAAACGAAAACATTCAGTACTTC
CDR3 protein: CASWSGNENIQYF

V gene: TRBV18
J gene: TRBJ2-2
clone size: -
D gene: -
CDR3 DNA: TGTGCCAGCTCACGGGACTCGATCTCGAACACCGGGGAGCTGTTTTTT
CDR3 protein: CASSRDSISNTGELFF

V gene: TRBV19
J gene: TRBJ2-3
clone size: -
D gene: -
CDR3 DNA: TGTGCCAGTAGTATTGGAGTCGATACGCAGTATTTT
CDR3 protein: CASSIGVDTQYF

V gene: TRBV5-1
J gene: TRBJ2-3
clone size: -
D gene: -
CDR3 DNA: TGCGCCAGCAGCGCCCAGGGAGCTAGCGGCACAGATACGCAGTATTTT
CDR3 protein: CASSAQGASGTDTQYF

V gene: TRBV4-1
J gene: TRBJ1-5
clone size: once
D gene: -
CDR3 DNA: TGCGCCAGCAGCCTCATACAGAATAGCAATCAGCCCCAGCATTTT
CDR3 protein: CASSLIQNSNQPQHF

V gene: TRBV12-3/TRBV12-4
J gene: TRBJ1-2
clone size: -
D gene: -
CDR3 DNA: TGTGCCAGCAGCCCAACAAGTTTTGGTGGCTACACCTTC
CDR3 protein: CASSPTSFGGYTF

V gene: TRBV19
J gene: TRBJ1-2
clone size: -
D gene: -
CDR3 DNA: TGTGCCAGTAGTAAGCCTAACTATGGCTACACCTTC
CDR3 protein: CASSKPNYGYTF

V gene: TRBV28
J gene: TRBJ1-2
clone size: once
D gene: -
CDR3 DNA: TGTGCCAGCAGACCCTCTAGGACAGCTGTTGGCTACACCTTC
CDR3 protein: CASRPSRTAVGYTF